The present TCR beta chain was sequenced within a study of blood T cell repertoires in COVID-19. Whole-study context: Samples taken during acute and convalescent COVID-19 were collected in the United States, Italy and Spain. T cells, B-cell-depleted T cells, or PBMCs supplied cDNA or gDNA.

This clone occurred a few times. Authors' processing steps: For nucleated cells, counts were estimated from reference gene primer amplification. Clones were read by immunoSEQ multiplex PCR, and TCRdb kept only the in-frame ones, dropping some. V, J and clone size are those of that table, while D and trimming were read from the DNA. The profile covers under 150,000 clones, with approximately 80% appearing a single time and approximately 25% taken by the ten largest. This CDR3 comprises 16 residues. Deletions cut 4 bases from V and 0 bases from J, with 14 bases between. Germline-derived CDR1 and CDR2 are SGDLS and YYNGEE.

This clonotype was sampled from a human donor in a cohort sampled during active COVID-19. Sequencing input: peripheral blood. The V gene is TRBV9, the J gene TRBJ2-1, with D tentatively TRBD1 (6 bases). DNA of the CDR3: TGTGCCAGCAGCAATAACAGGGTGAGCTCCTACAATGAGCAGTTCTTC. Translation gives CASSNNRVSSYNEQFF. Drawing the rest from reference TRBV9 and TRBJ2-1, the complete variable domain is DSGVTQTPKHLITATGQRVTLRCSPRSGDLSVYWYQQSLDQGLQFLIQYYNGEERAKGNILERFSAQQFPDLHSELNLSSLELGDSALYFCASSNNRVSSYNEQFFGPGTRLTVL.